The 12 T cell receptor beta chains presented below share a single source sample, sequenced in a study of cytomegalovirus exposure and HLA in healthy donors. 13 Jbeta primers and 60 Vbeta primers were used for the PCR. Repertoires were generated with immunoSEQ multiplex PCR, while TCRdb's copy carries only in-frame clones and drops some. The data show roughly 200,000 clones, 65% to 80% seen once. Material for sequencing was PBMCs. The receptors stem from a man between 45 and 60 years old in good health and CMV-seronegative.

A note on this clone: The identical CDR3 is also encoded by other nucleotide sequences in the sample. The chain joins TRBV7-6 to TRBJ1-1, with TRBD1 identical over 9 bases. CDR1 and CDR2 (germline): SGHVS, FNYEAQ. V lost 1 base, J lost 5 bases, and 5 bases stayed unmatched. This CDR3 is built from 15 residues. DNA of the CDR3: TGTGCCAGCAGCTTAGTTACAGGGGGCGGTACTGAAGCTTTCTTT. It specifies CASSLVTGGGTEAFF.

This clone is a singleton in its sample. CDR3 DNA: TGTGCCAGTAGTAAAGGACAGTTTAGGGATCAGCCCCAGCATTTT. This gives the protein CASSKGQFRDQPQHF. The chain uses TRBV19 and TRBJ1-5; tentative D call: TRBD1 (6 bases). Trimming stripped 4 bases from V and 5 bases from J, with 15 bases between. CDR1 and CDR2 (germline): LNHDA, SQIVND (reference sequence). This CDR3 has 15 residues. The full variable domain, its missing parts supplied by reference TRBV19 and TRBJ1-5, is DGGITQSPKYLFRKEGQNVTLSCEQNLNHDAMYWYRQDPGQGLRLIYYSQIVNDFQKGDIAEGYSVSREKKESFPLTVTSAQKNPTAFYLCASSKGQFRDQPQHFGDGTRLSIL.

The rearrangement uses TRBV11-2 and TRBJ2-7, with 8 bases fitting TRBD1. Germline CDR1 is SGHAT and CDR2 is FQNNGV. The V gene end was trimmed by 5 bases and the J gene end by 4 bases; junction bases not matched to a gene: 4. CDR3 length: 13 residues. The CDR3 protein is CASSQGTGYEQYF. CDR3 sequence (DNA): TGTGCCAGCAGCCAGGGGACAGGTTACGAGCAGTACTTC.

This clone was picked up one time. This chain uses TRBV5-4 with TRBJ2-3; TRBD2 is a possible D gene (8 bases). The CDR3 loop spans 16 amino acids. The V end lost 4 bases, the J end lost 7 bases, and 22 bases lay between the germline ends. Germline loops: CDR1 SGHNT, CDR2 YYREEE (reference sequence). CDR3 bases: TGTGCCAGCAGCACGGGAGGGGGCAGGGGGACATATACGCAGTATTTT. Its protein product is CASSTGGGRGTYTQYF.

This clone appeared once. The gene calls are TRBV4-1 and TRBJ2-7; D gene ambiguous. This CDR3 has 14 amino acids. Germline V gives CDR1 MGHRA, CDR2 YSYEKL. V was cut by 0 bases and J by 7 bases, with 13 bases left in between. The CDR3, as DNA: TGCGCCAGCAGCCAAGAGAGAGGAAGAATGGAGCAGTACTTC. Translating it yields CASSQERGRMEQYF.

The rearrangement joins TRBV7-2 to TRBJ2-7; TRBD1 matches at 8 bases. J lost 3 bases, V lost 7 bases, and 5 bases had no gene match. The CDR3 spans 13 residues. Germline V gene lookup returns CDR1 SGHTA and CDR2 FQGNSA. CDR3 sequence: CASTRGQGYEQYF. The CDR3, as DNA: TGTGCCAGCACGAGAGGACAGGGCTACGAGCAGTACTTC.

The chain joins TRBV15 to TRBJ2-5; 13 positions agree with TRBD2. The V gene's germline CDR1 is LNHNV and CDR2 YYDKDF (reference sequence). Trimming removed 3 bases from V and 4 bases from J; junction bases left unmatched: 5. The CDR3 has 16 amino acids. This chain's CDR3 is CATSSGLAGAVETQYF. In nucleotides, the CDR3 is TGTGCCACCAGCAGTGGACTAGCGGGAGCGGTAGAGACCCAGTACTTC.

The chain carries TRBV19 and TRBJ2-1; a possible D gene is TRBD2 (5 bases). Germline V lookup: CDR1 LNHDA, CDR2 SQIVND (reference sequence). There are 14 residues in the CDR3. V lost 6 bases, J lost 8 bases, and 17 bases lay in between. CDR3 protein: CASSRGGGFYEQFF. Here the CDR3 DNA reads TGTGCCAGTAGCCGGGGTGGCGGGTTTTATGAGCAGTTCTTC.

This clone was seen a few times. The chain combines TRBV4-2 with TRBJ2-5; 9 bases fit TRBD2. V gave up 0 bases and J gave up 4 bases; unmatched junction bases: 12. Per the germline V gene, CDR1 is LGHNA and CDR2 is YNFKEQ. The CDR3 length is 18 residues. CDR3 sequence (DNA): TGTGCCAGCAGCCAAGAAGGCTCAGCGGGAGGAGTGGCAGAGACCCAGTACTTC. Translating gives CASSQEGSAGGVAETQYF.

The rearrangement joins TRBV30 to TRBJ2-5; 7 bases fit TRBD1. The CDR3 length is 14 residues. V gave up 4 bases and J gave up 5 bases; unmatched junction bases: 10. The germline V gene encodes CDR1 GTSNPN and CDR2 SVGIG (reference sequence). The CDR3 nucleotides read TGTGCCTGGATGACAGGGTTTGGCCCGGAGACCCAGTACTTC. The encoded protein is CAWMTGFGPETQYF.

The rearrangement links TRBV27 to TRBJ2-5, with TRBD2 identical over 7 bases. The J call may be incorrect, as the DNA end agrees better with TRBJ2-7. Per the germline V gene, CDR1 is MNHEY and CDR2 is SMNVEV (reference sequence). The CDR3 contains 14 residues. As DNA, the CDR3 is TGTGCCAGCAGCCGGGGAGGACTAGCCTACGAGCAGTACTTC. Protein sequence: CASSRGGLAYEQYF.

For this clone: A read error may account for a junction end that differs from germline. This chain links TRBV7-7 with TRBJ2-1, with TRBD2 as a possible D gene (6 bases). Germline lookup yields CDR1 SSHAT and CDR2 FNYEAQ (reference sequence). The CDR3 contains 13 residues. The CDR3 protein is CASSLAAGQEQFF. DNA of the CDR3: TGTGCTAGCAGCTTAGCGGCGGGGCAGGAGCAGTTCTTC.